This T cell receptor (beta chain) emerged from a study of STAT5B mutations in CD4+ large granular lymphocyte leukemia. Study results and limitations: 25% of private leukemic clonotypes occurred rarely in other patients' non-leukemic repertoires. TRBV06-family usage was enriched in top patient clones (8/27) versus controls (2/35). Higher CD4+ than CD8+ T-LGLL clonality might reflect small sample size.

Control samples were healthy donors' buffy coats. V dropped 1 base and J dropped 2 bases, with 8 bases sitting between them. This CDR3 comprises 14 residues. Germline CDR1 SGHAT, CDR2 FQNNGV. About this clone itself: Antigen: not known. The same CDR3 arises from other DNA sequences in this sample as well.

The protocol was immunoSEQ multiplex PCR, while the TCRdb copy is restricted to in-frame clones and leaves out a portion. Of about 35,000 clones in the sample, 55% to 80% were seen once. The origin of this receptor is a human donor in good health. V usage is TRBV11-2 and J usage is TRBJ2-5; either TRBD1 or TRBD2 may fit D (5 bases each). The specimen was CD4+ T cells from blood buffy coats. CDR3 in DNA: TGTGCCAGCAGCTTAGGGGGACCTCAAGAGACCCAGTACTTC. Amino acids: CASSLGGPQETQYF.